This entry concerns a single T cell receptor (beta chain). The antigen remains undetermined. This entry belongs to a study of OX40 agonist ivuxolimab in advanced cancers. About the study: The patients received ivuxolimab by intravenous route every 2 weeks at 0.01 to 10 mg/kg. Of the participants, more than 35% had some prior anti-PD-1, anti-PD-L1 or anti-CTLA-4 therapy, which was allowed. General study points: Expanded clones tended on average to be more numerous among CD8+ T cells than CD4+.

Using immunoSEQ multiplex PCR, the repertoire was profiled, and TCRdb retains in-frame clones only, with some absent. The table shows about 79,000 clones, with about 95% occurring only once. V dropped 0 bases and J dropped 5 bases, with 17 bases sitting between them. CDR3 length: 16 residues. Per germline, CDR1 MNHEY and CDR2 SVGAGI. The material was CD4+ or CD8+ T cells sorted from blood, obtained in a trial of the OX40 agonist ivuxolimab. The TCR was taken from an adult with an advanced solid tumor such as melanoma, head and neck, liver or kidney cancer. This sequence joins TRBV6-5 and TRBJ2-7, with D perhaps matching TRBD1 (5 bases). The CDR3 DNA reads TGTGCCAGCAGTTACTCGATTCAGGGTCCCCTCAACGAGCAGTACTTC. This translates into CASSYSIQGPLNEQYF.